This T cell receptor (beta chain) stems from a study of PD-1 blockade in classical Hodgkin lymphoma. There was relapse after autologous stem cell transplantation in every patient, and there was variation in brentuximab vedotin exposure. The CDR3 is 16 residues long. Clones were sequenced by immunoSEQ multiplex PCR, and TCRdb holds only the in-frame ones, with some missing. The table has about 17,000 clones, 75% to 85% seen once. The genes are TRBV21-1 and TRBJ2-2; the table calls TRBD1, which could not be checked here. TRBV21-1 is a known pseudogene. The receptor's source is a human donor with classical Hodgkin lymphoma. The sequenced sample was peripheral blood mononuclear cells (PBMCs), obtained at baseline. The CDR3 protein is CASSPAGQLFFGELFF. The DNA for the CDR3 is TGTGCCAGCAGCCCCGCGGGACAGCTATTCTTCGGGGAGCTGTTTTTT.